The source of this T cell receptor (beta chain) is a study of shared clonotypes between healthy human individuals. Study in general: Sampling drew on donors who were a couple of women and three men aged 18 to 49. Whole-study results and caveats: Clonotypes not shared had lower generation probabilities than those common to all four donors.

Notes on this clone: Antigen: not known.

The repertoire was sequenced with immunoSEQ multiplex PCR; TCRdb's copy has only in-frame clones and lacks some. The profile shows roughly 2 million clones, 90% to 96% of them singletons. Donors were healthy HIV-negative adults without recently reported acute infections or vaccinations. The specimen sequenced was naive CD4+ T cells sorted from blood. The subset: CD45RA+ positively selected. The sequence was collected from a man younger than 35 in good health.

CDR3 protein: CASSLGQGKRDEQFF. CDR3 nucleotides: TGTGCCAGCAGCTTGGGACAGGGAAAGCGCGATGAGCAGTTCTTC. The V gene is TRBV7-2, the J gene TRBJ2-1; TRBD1 matches 9 bases. The V gene's germline CDR1 is SGHTA and CDR2 FQGNSA. The V segment lost 3 bases and the J segment 8 bases; nucleotides outside the gene matches: 8. The CDR3 totals 15 residues.